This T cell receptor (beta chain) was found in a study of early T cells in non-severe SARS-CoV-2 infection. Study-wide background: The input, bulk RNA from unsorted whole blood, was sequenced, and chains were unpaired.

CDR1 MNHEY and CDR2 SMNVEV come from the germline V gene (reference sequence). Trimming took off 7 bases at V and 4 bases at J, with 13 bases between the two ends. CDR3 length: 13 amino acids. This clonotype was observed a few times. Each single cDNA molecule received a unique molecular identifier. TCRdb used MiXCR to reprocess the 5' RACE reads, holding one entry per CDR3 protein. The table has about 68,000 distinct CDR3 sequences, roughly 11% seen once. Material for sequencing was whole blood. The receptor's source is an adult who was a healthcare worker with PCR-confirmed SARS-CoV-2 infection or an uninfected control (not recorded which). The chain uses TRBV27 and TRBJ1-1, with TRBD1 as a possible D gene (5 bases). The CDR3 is CASIRRGSTEAFF. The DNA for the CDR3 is TGTGCCAGCATCAGGAGGGGTAGCACTGAAGCTTTCTTT.